This T cell receptor (beta chain) was profiled in a study of T cell responses to AZD1222 COVID-19 vaccine. The CDR3 is 15 residues long. The V gene's germline CDR1 is SGHVS and CDR2 FQNEAQ. Trimming at V came to 6 bases and at J to 3 bases, leaving 8 bases not matched to a gene. Produced via immunoSEQ multiplex PCR; TCRdb's table is partial and in-frame only. Of under 140,000 clones detected, roughly 92% appear once; the ten largest clones hold 2% to 2.5%. A remark on this clone: The antigen remains unidentified.

Recipients boosted at about 4 weeks or about 12 weeks are pooled. Regarding the study as a whole: Clonal diversity may have been underestimated, and the donors were mostly white British, with more females than males. The breadth and depth of Spike-specific TCRs increased once two AZD1222 doses had been given.

The sequencing used peripheral blood, collected 28 days after the second AZD1222 dose. This TCR was sampled from an adult who received the AZD1222 COVID-19 vaccine. The chain couples TRBV7-8 to TRBJ1-3; 7 bases line up with TRBD1. In DNA, the CDR3 is TGTGCCAGCAGTACACAGGGGCTTGGTGGAAACACCATATATTTT. Encoded protein: CASSTQGLGGNTIYF.